This T cell receptor (beta chain) was sequenced during a study of liver allograft versus peripheral blood T cells (dated by TCRdb to 2018 to 2020). About the study as a whole: In liver transplant recipients, the study looked at T cell receptor repertoires in the peripheral blood and set them against the repertoires found within the transplanted livers. General conclusions and limits of the study: The T cell receptor repertoires within liver allografts were reported to be different from the T cell receptor repertoires detected in peripheral blood.

CDR1 and CDR2 were assigned from the germline V gene as MNHEY and SVGEGT. The CDR3 runs 13 residues from the cysteine to the phenylalanine. This entry keeps only the CDR3 DNA: 39 bases, framed from base 1. V is reduced by 2 bases and J by 8 bases, leaving a spacing of 13 bases between them. The data were produced on an Illumina MiSeq. TCRdb applied fastp at Q25 and MiXCR to the public reads, then kept only in-frame beta chains. Every distinct CDR3 protein forms one entry, paired with its most common genes and DNA. A total of 13,000 or so distinct CDR3 sequences appear in this sample, 15% to 20% of them only once. The biggest ten clones account for roughly 13% of the sample. This clonotype was seen at least ten times. Its specific antigen is unknown. Qualities for individual bases were not recorded, and no much larger clone is one base off.

The receptor chain draws on TRBV6-2 or TRBV6-3 and TRBJ2-7; tentative D gene TRBD1, with 5 bases matching. This receptor was taken from a human patient who had a liver transplant. Some T cells may originate with the graft donor following a transplant. The CDR3 protein sequence reads: CASSYPTESQQYF. The DNA sequence reads TGTGCCAGCAGTTACCCGACAGAGAGCCAGCAGTACTTC.